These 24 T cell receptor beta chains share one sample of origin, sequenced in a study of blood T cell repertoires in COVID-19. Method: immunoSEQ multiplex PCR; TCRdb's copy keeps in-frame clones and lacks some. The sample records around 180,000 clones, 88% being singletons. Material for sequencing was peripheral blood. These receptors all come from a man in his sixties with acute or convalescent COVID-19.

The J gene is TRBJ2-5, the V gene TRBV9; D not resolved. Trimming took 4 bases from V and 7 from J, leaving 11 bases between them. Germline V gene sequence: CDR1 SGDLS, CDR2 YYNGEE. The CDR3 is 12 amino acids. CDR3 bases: TGTGCCAGCAGCCCCACCTTCGGGACCCAGTACTTC. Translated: CASSPTFGTQYF.

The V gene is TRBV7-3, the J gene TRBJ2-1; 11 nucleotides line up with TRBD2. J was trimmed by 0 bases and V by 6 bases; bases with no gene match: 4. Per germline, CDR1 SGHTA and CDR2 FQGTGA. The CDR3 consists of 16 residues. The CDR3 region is CASRASGGSSYNEQFF. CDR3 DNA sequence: TGTGCCAGCAGAGCTAGCGGGGGGAGCTCCTACAATGAGCAGTTCTTC.

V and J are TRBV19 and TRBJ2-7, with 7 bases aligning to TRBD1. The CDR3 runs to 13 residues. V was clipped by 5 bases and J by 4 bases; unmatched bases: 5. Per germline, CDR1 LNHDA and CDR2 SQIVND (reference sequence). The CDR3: CASSLGQVYEQYF. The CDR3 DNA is TGTGCCAGTAGTCTCGGACAGGTTTACGAGCAGTACTTC.

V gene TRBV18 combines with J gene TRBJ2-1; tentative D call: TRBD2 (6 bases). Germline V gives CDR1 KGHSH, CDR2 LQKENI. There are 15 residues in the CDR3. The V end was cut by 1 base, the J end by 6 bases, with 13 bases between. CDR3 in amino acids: CASSPRFREINEQFF. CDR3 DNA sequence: TGTGCCAGCTCACCACGGTTCCGGGAGATCAATGAGCAGTTCTTC.

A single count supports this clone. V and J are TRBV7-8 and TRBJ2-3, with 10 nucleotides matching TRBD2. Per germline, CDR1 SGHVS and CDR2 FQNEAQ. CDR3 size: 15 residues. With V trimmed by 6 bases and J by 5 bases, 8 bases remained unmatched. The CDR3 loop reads CASSPTSGVGDTQYF. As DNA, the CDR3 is TGTGCCAGCAGTCCAACTAGCGGGGTGGGAGATACGCAGTATTTT.

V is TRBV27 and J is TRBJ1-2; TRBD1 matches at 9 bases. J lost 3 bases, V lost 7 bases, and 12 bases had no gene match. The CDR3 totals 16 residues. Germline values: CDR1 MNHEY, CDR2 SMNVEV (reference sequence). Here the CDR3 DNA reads TGTGCCAGCAAGTTCCTCCGCCGGGACAGGGACTATGGCTACACCTTC. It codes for CASKFLRRDRDYGYTF.

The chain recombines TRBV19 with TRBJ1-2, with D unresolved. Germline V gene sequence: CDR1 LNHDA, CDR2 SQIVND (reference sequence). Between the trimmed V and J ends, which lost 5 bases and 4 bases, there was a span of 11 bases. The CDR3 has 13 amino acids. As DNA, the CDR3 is TGTGCCAGTAGTGGTGGACTCATCTATGGCTACACCTTC. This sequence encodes CASSGGLIYGYTF. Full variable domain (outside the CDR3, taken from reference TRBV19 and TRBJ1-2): DGGITQSPKYLFRKEGQNVTLSCEQNLNHDAMYWYRQDPGQGLRLIYYSQIVNDFQKGDIAEGYSVSREKKESFPLTVTSAQKNPTAFYLCASSGGLIYGYTFGSGTRLTVV.

The CDR3 DNA follows: TGCAGCGTTCAGGACAGCTATGGCTACACCTTC. It specifies CSVQDSYGYTF. The gene calls are TRBV29-1 and TRBJ1-2; D may be TRBD1 (6 bases). Germline CDR1 reads SQVTM; CDR2 reads ANQGSEA. Trimming took off 5 bases at V and 4 bases at J, with 8 bases between the two ends. This CDR3 is 11 amino acids long.

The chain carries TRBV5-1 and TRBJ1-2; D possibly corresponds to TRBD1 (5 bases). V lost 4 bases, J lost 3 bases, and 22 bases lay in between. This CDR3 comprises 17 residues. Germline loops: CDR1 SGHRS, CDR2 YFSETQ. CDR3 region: CASSRGIQSEGYYGYTF. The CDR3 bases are TGCGCCAGCAGCAGGGGTATCCAGTCAGAAGGGTACTATGGCTACACCTTC.

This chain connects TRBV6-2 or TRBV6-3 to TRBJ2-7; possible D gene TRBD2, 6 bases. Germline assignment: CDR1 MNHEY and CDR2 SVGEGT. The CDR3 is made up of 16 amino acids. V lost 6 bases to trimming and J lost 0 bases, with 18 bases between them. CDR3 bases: TGTGCCAGCAGCTCTCCAGCGGGTCCTGCCTCCTACGAGCAGTACGTC. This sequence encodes CASSSPAGPASYEQYV.

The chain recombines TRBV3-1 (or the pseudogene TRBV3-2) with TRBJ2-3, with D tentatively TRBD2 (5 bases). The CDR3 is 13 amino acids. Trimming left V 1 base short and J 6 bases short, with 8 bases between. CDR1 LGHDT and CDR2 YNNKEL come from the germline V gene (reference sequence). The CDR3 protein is CASSQVRVDTQYF. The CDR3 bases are TGTGCCAGCAGCCAAGTGAGGGTGGATACGCAGTATTTT.

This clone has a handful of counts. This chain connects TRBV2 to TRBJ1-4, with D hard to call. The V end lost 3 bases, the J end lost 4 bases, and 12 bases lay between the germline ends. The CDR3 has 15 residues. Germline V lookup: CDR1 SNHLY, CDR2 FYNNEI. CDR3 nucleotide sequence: TGTGCCAGCAGTGATTTAAGGAGGGATAATGAAAAACTGTTTTTT. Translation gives CASSDLRRDNEKLFF. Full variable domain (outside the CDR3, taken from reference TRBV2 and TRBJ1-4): EPEVTQTPSHQVTQMGQEVILRCVPISNHLYFYWYRQILGQKVEFLVSFYNNEISEKSEIFDDQFSVERPDGSNFTLKIRSTKLEDSAMYFCASSDLRRDNEKLFFGSGTQLSVL.

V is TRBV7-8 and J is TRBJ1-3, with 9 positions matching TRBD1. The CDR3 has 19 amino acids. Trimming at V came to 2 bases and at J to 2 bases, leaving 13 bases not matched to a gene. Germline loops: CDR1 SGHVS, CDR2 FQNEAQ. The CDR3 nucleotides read TGTGCCAGCAGCTTAACCGCCAGCGCCGGGACAGGGACTGGAAACACCATATATTTT. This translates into CASSLTASAGTGTGNTIYF.

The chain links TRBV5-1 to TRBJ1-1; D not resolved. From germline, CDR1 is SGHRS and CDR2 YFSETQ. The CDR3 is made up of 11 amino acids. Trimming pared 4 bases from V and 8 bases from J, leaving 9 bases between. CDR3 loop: CASSGGIEAFF. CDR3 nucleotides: TGCGCCAGCAGCGGCGGGATCGAAGCTTTCTTT.

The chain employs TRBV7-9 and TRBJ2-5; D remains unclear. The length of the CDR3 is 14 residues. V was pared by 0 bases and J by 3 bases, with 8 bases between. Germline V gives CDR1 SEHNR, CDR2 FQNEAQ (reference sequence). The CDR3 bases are TGTGCCAGCAGCTTAGCTGGCGGAGAAGAGACCCAGTACTTC. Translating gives CASSLAGGEETQYF.

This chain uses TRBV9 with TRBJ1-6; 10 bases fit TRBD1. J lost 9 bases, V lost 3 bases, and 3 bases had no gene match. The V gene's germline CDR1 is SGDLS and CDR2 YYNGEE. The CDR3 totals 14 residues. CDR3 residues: CASSARDRGSPLHF. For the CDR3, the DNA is TGTGCCAGCAGCGCCCGGGACAGGGGTTCACCCCTCCACTTT.

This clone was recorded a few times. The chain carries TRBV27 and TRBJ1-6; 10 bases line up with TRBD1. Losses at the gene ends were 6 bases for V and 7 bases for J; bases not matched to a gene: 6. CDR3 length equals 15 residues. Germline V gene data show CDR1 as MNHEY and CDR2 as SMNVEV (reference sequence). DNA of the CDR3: TGTGCCAGCAGCCGGGACAGGGGCTCCAATTCACCCCTCCACTTT. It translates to CASSRDRGSNSPLHF.

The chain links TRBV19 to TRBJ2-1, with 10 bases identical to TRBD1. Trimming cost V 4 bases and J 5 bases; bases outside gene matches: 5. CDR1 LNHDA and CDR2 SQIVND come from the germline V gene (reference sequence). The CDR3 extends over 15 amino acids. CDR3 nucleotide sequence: TGTGCCAGTAGTACTACGGGACAGGGGAACAATGAGCAGTTCTTC. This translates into CASSTTGQGNNEQFF.

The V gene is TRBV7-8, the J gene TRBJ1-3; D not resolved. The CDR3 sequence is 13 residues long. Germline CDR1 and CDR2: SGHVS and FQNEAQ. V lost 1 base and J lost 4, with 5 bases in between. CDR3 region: CASSLVVGNTIYF. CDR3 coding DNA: TGTGCCAGCAGCTTAGTTGTAGGAAACACCATATATTTT.

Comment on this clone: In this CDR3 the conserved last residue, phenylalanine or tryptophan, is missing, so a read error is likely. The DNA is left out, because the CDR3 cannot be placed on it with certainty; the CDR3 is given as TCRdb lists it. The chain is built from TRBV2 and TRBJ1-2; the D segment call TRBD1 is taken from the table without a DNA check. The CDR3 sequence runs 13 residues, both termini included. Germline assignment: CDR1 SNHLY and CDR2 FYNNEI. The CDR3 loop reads CASSEIFQGPSFL.

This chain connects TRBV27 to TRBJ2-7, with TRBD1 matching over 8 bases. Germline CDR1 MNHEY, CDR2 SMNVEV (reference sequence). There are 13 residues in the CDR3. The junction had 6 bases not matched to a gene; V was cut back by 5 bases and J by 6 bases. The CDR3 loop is CASSRDRGREQYF. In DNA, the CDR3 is TGTGCCAGCAGTCGAGACAGGGGCCGCGAGCAGTACTTC.

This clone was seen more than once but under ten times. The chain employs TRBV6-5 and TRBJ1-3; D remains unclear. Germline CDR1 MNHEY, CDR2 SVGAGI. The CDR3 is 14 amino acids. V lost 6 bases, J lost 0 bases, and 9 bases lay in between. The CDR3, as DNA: TGTGCCAGCAGGCCCAAGCTCTCTGGAAACACCATATATTTT. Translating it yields CASRPKLSGNTIYF.

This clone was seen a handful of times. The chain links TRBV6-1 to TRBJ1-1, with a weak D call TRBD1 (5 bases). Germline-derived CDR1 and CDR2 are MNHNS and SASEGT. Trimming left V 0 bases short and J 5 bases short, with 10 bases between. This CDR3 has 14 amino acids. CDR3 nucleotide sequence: TGTGCCAGCAGTGAAGCGAGTGGGGCGACTGAAGCTTTCTTT. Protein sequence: CASSEASGATEAFF.

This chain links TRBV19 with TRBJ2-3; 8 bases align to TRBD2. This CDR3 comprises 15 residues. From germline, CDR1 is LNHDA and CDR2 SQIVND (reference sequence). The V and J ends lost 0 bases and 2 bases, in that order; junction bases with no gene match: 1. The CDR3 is CASSIELAVTDTQYF. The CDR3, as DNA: TGTGCCAGTAGTATAGAACTAGCGGTCACAGATACGCAGTATTTT. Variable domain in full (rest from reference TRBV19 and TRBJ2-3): DGGITQSPKYLFRKEGQNVTLSCEQNLNHDAMYWYRQDPGQGLRLIYYSQIVNDFQKGDIAEGYSVSREKKESFPLTVTSAQKNPTAFYLCASSIELAVTDTQYFGPGTRLTVL.